This record concerns one T cell receptor beta chain sequence. The antigen remains undetermined. The read gets to within 3 residues of the CDR3 end, and the germline J gene fills in the rest. This entry comes from a study of T cell clonality in common variable immunodeficiency. Findings of the study overall: CVID subjects showed higher TCRbeta clonality than healthy controls. Reportedly, TCR beta sequences from common variable immunodeficiency showed fewer deletions and N-nucleotide insertions.

CDR1 is SGHDT, CDR2 YYEEEE, per germline. This CDR3 spans 15 amino acids. With 4 bases clipped from V and 4 bases from J, the junction kept 6 bases outside the gene matches. Reduced serum IgG, IgA and/or IgM plus specific antibody deficiency defined CVID. Blood came from CVID subjects not ill and not taking immunomodulatory or immunosuppressive medication. The method was immunoSEQ multiplex PCR; TCRdb's version includes in-frame clones alone and lacks a portion of them. The table lists over 11,000 clones, no singletons, with approximately 10% in the top ten. Material for sequencing was peripheral blood mononuclear cells. This chain connects TRBV5-6 to TRBJ2-2, with 8 nucleotides matching TRBD1. This receptor was identified in a human donor with common variable immunodeficiency. The CDR3 sequence is CASSHSDRGTGELFF. The covered CDR3 bases are TGTGCCAGCAGCCATTCAGACAGGGGCACCGGGGAG.